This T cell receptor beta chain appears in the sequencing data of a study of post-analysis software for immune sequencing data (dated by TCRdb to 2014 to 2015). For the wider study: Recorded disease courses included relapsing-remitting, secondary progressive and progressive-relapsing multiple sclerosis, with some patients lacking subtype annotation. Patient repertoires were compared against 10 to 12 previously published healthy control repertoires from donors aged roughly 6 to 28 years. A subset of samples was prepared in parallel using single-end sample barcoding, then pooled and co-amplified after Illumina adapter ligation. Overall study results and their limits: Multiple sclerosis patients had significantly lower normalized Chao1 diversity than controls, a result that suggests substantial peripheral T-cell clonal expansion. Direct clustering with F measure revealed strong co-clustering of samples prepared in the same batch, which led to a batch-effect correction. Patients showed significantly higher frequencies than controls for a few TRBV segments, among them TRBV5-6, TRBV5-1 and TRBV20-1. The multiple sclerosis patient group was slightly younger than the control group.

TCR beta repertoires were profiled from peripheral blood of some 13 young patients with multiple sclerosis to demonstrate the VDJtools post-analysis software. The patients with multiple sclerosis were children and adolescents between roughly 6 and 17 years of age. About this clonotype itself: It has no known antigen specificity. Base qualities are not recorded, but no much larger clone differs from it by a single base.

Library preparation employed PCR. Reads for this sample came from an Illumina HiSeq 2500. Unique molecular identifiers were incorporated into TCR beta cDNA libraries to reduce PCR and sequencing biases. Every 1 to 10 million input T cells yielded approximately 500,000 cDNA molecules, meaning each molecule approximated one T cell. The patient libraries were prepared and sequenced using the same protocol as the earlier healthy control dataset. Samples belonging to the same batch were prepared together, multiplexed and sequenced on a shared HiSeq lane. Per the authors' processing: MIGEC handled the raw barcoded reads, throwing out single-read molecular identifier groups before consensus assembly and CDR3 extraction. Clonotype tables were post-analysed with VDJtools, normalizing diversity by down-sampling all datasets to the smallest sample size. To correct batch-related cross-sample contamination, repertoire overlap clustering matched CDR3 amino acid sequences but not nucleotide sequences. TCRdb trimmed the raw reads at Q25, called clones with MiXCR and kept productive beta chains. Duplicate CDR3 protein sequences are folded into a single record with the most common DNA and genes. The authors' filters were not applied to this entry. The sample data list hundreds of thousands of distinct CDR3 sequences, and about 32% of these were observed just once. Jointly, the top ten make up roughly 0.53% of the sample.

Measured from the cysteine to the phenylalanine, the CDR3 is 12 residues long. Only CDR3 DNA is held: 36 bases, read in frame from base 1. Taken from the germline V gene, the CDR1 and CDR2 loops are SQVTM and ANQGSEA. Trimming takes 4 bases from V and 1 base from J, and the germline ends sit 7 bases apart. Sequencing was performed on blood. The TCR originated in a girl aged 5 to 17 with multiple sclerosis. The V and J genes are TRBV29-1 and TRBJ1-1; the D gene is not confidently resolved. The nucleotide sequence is TGCAGCGTTGTACAGTCGAACACTGAAGCTTTCTTT. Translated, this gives CSVVQSNTEAFF.